Listed below are T cell receptor beta chains from one sample, sequenced in a study of blood T cell repertoires in COVID-19. Data came from immunoSEQ multiplex PCR; TCRdb stores just in-frame clones and leaves some out. The repertoire holds 25,000 to 35,000 clones, with more than 80% as singletons. Sequenced: peripheral blood. The receptors stem from a woman older than 75 with acute or convalescent COVID-19. CDR3s include the opening cysteine and the closing phenylalanine or tryptophan. A D gene is named only where the DNA matches it firmly. Size tells how often a clone was seen (once, few, many) or the class of an expanded clone, and some rows leave it out.

v_gene	abundance	j_gene	d_gene	CDR3aa	CDR3nt
TRBV3-1/TRBV3-2	.	TRBJ1-1	TRBD1	CASSPPSTGGTEAFF	TGTGCCAGCAGCCCACCATCAACAGGGGGCACTGAAGCTTTCTTT
TRBV27	.	TRBJ2-7	.	CASGRREQYF	TGTGCCAGCGGCCGCAGGGAGCAGTACTTC
TRBV5-6	.	TRBJ2-7	.	CASSLGAPAPYEQYF	TGTGCCAGCAGCTTGGGGGCACCGGCGCCCTACGAGCAGTACTTC
TRBV10-2	once	TRBJ2-7	.	CASTQSYEQYF	TGCGCCAGCACCCAATCCTACGAGCAGTACTTC
TRBV28	.	TRBJ2-2	.	CASRSQGRIGELFF	TGTGCCAGCAGATCACAGGGCAGGATCGGGGAGCTGTTTTTT
TRBV3-1/TRBV3-2	.	TRBJ2-3	.	CASSQGGRRVTDTQYF	TGTGCCAGCAGCCAAGGAGGAAGGCGGGTGACAGATACGCAGTATTTT
TRBV30	medium-sized	TRBJ1-1	.	CAYSPNTEAFF	TGTGCCTACTCGCCTAACACTGAAGCTTTCTTT
TRBV28	.	TRBJ1-2	.	CASSSGYMVAYTF	TGTGCCAGCAGTTCAGGGTACATGGTTGCCTACACCTTC
TRBV11-2	.	TRBJ1-3	.	CASSPGRGASGNTIYF	TGTGCCAGCAGCCCCGGTCGGGGGGCCTCTGGAAACACCATATATTTT
TRBV2	.	TRBJ2-7	TRBD2	CASSVAGSGYEQYF	TGTGCCAGCAGTGTAGCGGGGAGCGGCTACGAGCAGTACTTC
TRBV7-8	.	TRBJ1-2	.	CASSLREGDYGYTF	TGTGCCAGCAGCCTTAGGGAGGGCGACTATGGCTACACCTTC
TRBV2	once	TRBJ1-2	TRBD1	CASSSDRVNYGYTF	TGTGCCAGCAGTTCGGACAGGGTTAACTATGGCTACACCTTC
TRBV7-2	.	TRBJ2-1	.	CASSPRSTGRTNEQFF	TGTGCCAGCAGCCCCAGGAGTACAGGGCGTACCAATGAGCAGTTCTTC
TRBV2	.	TRBJ2-1	TRBD1	CASSGDSRTNEQFF	TGTGCCAGCAGTGGGGACAGCCGAACCAATGAGCAGTTCTTC
TRBV6-1	.	TRBJ1-1	.	CASSEGAANTEAFF	TGTGCCAGCAGTGAGGGGGCCGCGAACACTGAAGCTTTCTTT
TRBV28	once	TRBJ1-2	.	CASRLQGRGYTF	TGTGCCAGCCGCCTTCAGGGCCGGGGCTACACCTTC
TRBV11-3	.	TRBJ2-1	TRBD2	CASSSPAGENNEQFF	TGTGCCAGCAGCTCTCCAGCGGGGGAGAACAATGAGCAGTTCTTC
TRBV6-5	.	TRBJ2-5	.	CASRRRYQETQYF	TGTGCCAGCAGGCGGAGGTACCAAGAGACCCAGTACTTC
TRBV15	once	TRBJ2-5	TRBD1	CATSHPGQQETQYF	TGTGCCACCAGTCATCCGGGACAGCAAGAGACCCAGTACTTC
TRBV9	.	TRBJ1-3	.	CASGGSSGNTIYF	TGTGCCAGCGGCGGGAGCTCTGGAAACACCATATATTTT
TRBV9	.	TRBJ2-7	TRBD2	CASSVARAGGEQYF	TGTGCCAGCAGCGTAGCGCGAGCGGGAGGCGAGCAGTACTTC
TRBV18	hyperexpanded	TRBJ1-5	TRBD1	CASSPDRGGNQPQHF	TGTGCCAGCTCACCCGACAGGGGGGGGAATCAGCCCCAGCATTTT
TRBV19	.	TRBJ1-5	.	CASSIMSGNQPQHF	TGTGCCAGTAGTATAATGAGTGGCAATCAGCCCCAGCATTTT
TRBV28	.	TRBJ2-5	TRBD2	CASSFGTSGHQETQYF	TGTGCCAGCAGTTTCGGGACTAGCGGTCACCAAGAGACCCAGTACTTC
TRBV7-9	.	TRBJ1-5	TRBD1	CASSSDRGPGQPQHF	TGTGCCAGCAGCTCGGACAGGGGGCCAGGTCAGCCCCAGCATTTT
TRBV7-9	.	TRBJ1-3	.	CASSFDRGNTIYF	TGTGCCAGCAGCTTCGACAGGGGAAACACCATATATTTT
TRBV27	.	TRBJ2-1	TRBD2	CASSLKGRGSEQFF	TGTGCCAGCAGTTTAAAGGGGAGGGGCAGTGAGCAGTTCTTC
TRBV6-5	.	TRBJ2-7	.	CASSLPGTSEYF	TGTGCCAGCAGTCTCCCCGGGACATCCGAGTACTTC
TRBV6-1	.	TRBJ2-1	TRBD2	CASSEMVSGGEQFF	TGTGCCAGCAGTGAAATGGTGTCGGGGGGGGAGCAGTTCTTC
TRBV15	.	TRBJ2-4	.	CATSRDQGHAYF	TGTGCCACCAGCAGAGATCAGGGCCACGCGTACTTC
TRBV19	.	TRBJ1-2	.	CASSTPKRAYGGYTF	TGTGCCAGTAGCACCCCTAAGAGGGCATACGGTGGCTACACCTTC
TRBV28	.	TRBJ1-4	TRBD1	CASSLYRGSSTNEKLFF	TGTGCCAGCAGTTTGTACAGGGGGAGTTCAACTAATGAAAAACTGTTTTTT
TRBV3-1/TRBV3-2	.	TRBJ2-5	.	CASSQDTAGEETQYF	TGTGCCAGCAGCCAAGATACGGCAGGGGAAGAGACCCAGTACTTC
TRBV7-6	.	TRBJ1-4	TRBD1	CASSRIQGFGEKLFF	TGTGCCAGCAGCAGAATACAGGGGTTTGGCGAAAAACTGTTTTTT
TRBV5-4	once	TRBJ2-3	TRBD2	CASRGTSGGPLATQYF	TGTGCCAGCAGGGGGACTAGCGGGGGGCCCCTGGCTACGCAGTATTTT
TRBV18	.	TRBJ1-2	.	CASSPPGLNYGYTF	TGTGCCAGCTCACCACCGGGCCTAAACTATGGCTACACCTTC
TRBV30	.	TRBJ1-1	.	CAWTAGANTEAFF	TGTGCCTGGACAGCAGGGGCGAACACTGAAGCTTTCTTT